This paragraph covers one TCR beta chain sequence. This record comes from a study of CD8 T cells in Susac syndrome. An amount of RNA that ranged from roughly 0.45 to 1 ug was reverse transcribed with random hexamers. The authors amplified TCR beta CDR3 across 54 Vbeta and 13 Jbeta using immunoSEQ multiplex PCR. TCRdb passed the immunoSEQ multiplex PCR reads through MiXCR, listing each CDR3 protein once. This table holds 200,000 or so distinct CDR3 sequences, roughly 94% found once. Negative magnetic isolation gave CD8+ and CD4+ cells; FACS enriched CD8+ TEMRA. The TCR was taken from a human donor with Susac syndrome. Sequencing input: CD8+ T cells from PBMCs.

CDR3 nucleotide sequence: TGTGCCACCAGCAGAACGTCGGCAGGGTGGGGGGAGACCCAGTACTTC. Translating gives CATSRTSAGWGETQYF. The chain is built from TRBV15 and TRBJ2-5, with D perhaps given as TRBD1 or TRBD2 (5 bases each). Trimming shortened V by 2 bases and J by 5 bases, and 18 bases separated the two germline ends. The CDR3 extends over 16 amino acids. Germline V gives CDR1 LNHNV, CDR2 YYDKDF (reference sequence). Full variable domain (rest looked up from reference TRBV15 and TRBJ2-5): DAMVIQNPRYQVTQFGKPVTLSCSQTLNHNVMYWYQQKSSQAPKLLFHYYDKDFNNEADTPDNFQSRRPNTSFCFLDIRSPGLGDTAMYLCATSRTSAGWGETQYFGPGTRLLVL.